This TCR beta chain originates from a study of cytomegalovirus exposure and HLA in healthy donors. Findings and caveats of the study: In an earlier analysis, in fewer than 700 donors, most V segments appeared productive either ~87% or ~30% of the time.

With respect to this clone: Its antigen is unidentified.

PCR was performed using 60 Vbeta and 13 Jbeta primers. Clones were read by immunoSEQ multiplex PCR, and TCRdb kept only the in-frame ones, dropping some. The data show some 180,000 clones, roughly 80% seen once. This sequence was found in a man aged 40-55 years in good health and CMV-seronegative. The specimen sequenced was PBMCs.

The CDR3 nucleotides are TGCGCCAGCAGCCAAGAAAGGGGGACCAACACCGGGGAGCTGTTTTTT. Amino acid sequence: CASSQERGTNTGELFF. V and J are TRBV4-3 and TRBJ2-2; maybe TRBD1 (6 bases). Trimming took off 0 bases at V and 2 bases at J, with 10 bases between the two ends. The V gene's germline CDR1 is LGHNA and CDR2 YSLEER. This CDR3 has 16 residues.